Listed below are T cell receptor beta chains from one sample, sequenced in a study of beta chain features in type 1 diabetes. The assay was immunoSEQ multiplex PCR, and TCRdb's table has in-frame clones only and misses some. Of 350,000 or so clones in the sample, roughly a fifth were seen once. The source material was naive CD4+ T cells from blood. These receptors all come from a woman aged 18-29 years in good health. CDR3s include the opening cysteine and the closing phenylalanine or tryptophan. A D gene is named only where the DNA matches it firmly. The listing skips clone size in some rows; elsewhere it reads once, few, many or a size class.

D gene	V gene	clone size	J gene	CDR3 DNA	CDR3 protein
-	TRBV18	-	TRBJ1-5	TGTGCCAGCTCACCACAGGGGTCGAGACAGCCCCAGCATTTT	CASSPQGSRQPQHF
-	TRBV2	once	TRBJ1-2	TGTGCCAGCAGTAAATCCCCAGTTTATGGCTACACCTTC	CASSKSPVYGYTF
TRBD1	TRBV7-3	few	TRBJ2-1	TGTGCCAGCAGCTTAAGGGACAGGTCCTACAATGAGCAGTTCTTC	CASSLRDRSYNEQFF
-	TRBV29-1	-	TRBJ2-3	TGCAGCGTTGAGCGGCTCAGATACGCAGGGCGTACGCAGTATTTT	CSVERLRYAGRTQYF
TRBD1	TRBV9	few	TRBJ1-4	TGTGCCAGTGACAGGGGGGGGGAAAAACTGTTTTTT	CASDRGGEKLFF
TRBD1	TRBV2	-	TRBJ1-2	TGTGCCAGCAGTGAATCTAGGACAGGGATTGACTATGGCTACACCTTC	CASSESRTGIDYGYTF
-	TRBV7-2	few	TRBJ2-7	TGTGCCAGCAGCTTAGGGAGTAGCGCCTACGAGCAGTACTTC	CASSLGSSAYEQYF
-	TRBV6-6	-	TRBJ2-7	TGTGCCAGCAGTTACGGTGCGACAGGTCTACCCTACGAGCAGTACTTC	CASSYGATGLPYEQYF
-	TRBV5-1	-	TRBJ2-7	TGCGCCAGCAGAGGGAGTTACGAGCAGTACTTC	CASRGSYEQYF
TRBD1	TRBV5-1	-	TRBJ2-1	TGCGCCAGCAGCCAACAGGGGGATGAGCAGTTCTTC	CASSQQGDEQFF
-	TRBV5-1	few	TRBJ2-7	TGCGCCAGCAGCTTGGAGGGGTACGAGCAGTACTTC	CASSLEGYEQYF
-	TRBV5-1	-	TRBJ1-2	TGCGCCAGCAGCTACCTGACAGAGACAGGCTACACCTTC	CASSYLTETGYTF
TRBD1	TRBV2	-	TRBJ2-1	TGTGCCAGCAGCGGAATTCGACAGGGGTTAAATGAGCAGTTCTTC	CASSGIRQGLNEQFF
TRBD1	TRBV29-1	few	TRBJ1-1	TGCAGCGTGGCGGGACAGGGGGAAGGAGCTTTCTTT	CSVAGQGEGAFF
TRBD1	TRBV5-1	few	TRBJ2-1	TGCGCCAGCAGCGGGAGGACAGGGGGAACCGATAAGAAAATTGGAGAGCAGTTCTTC	CASSGRTGGTDKKIGEQFF
-	TRBV23-1	few	TRBJ1-5	TGCGCCAGCAGTCTCCTGAGAGGAAGCAATCAGCCCCAGCATTTT	CASSLLRGSNQPQHF
TRBD2	TRBV5-1	-	TRBJ2-5	TGCGCCAGCAGCGCCAGCGGGGGGGGAGAGACCCAGTACTTC	CASSASGGGETQYF
-	TRBV25-1	-	TRBJ2-3	TGTGCCAGCAGTCCGGGAATTTCTAGCACAGATACGCAGTATTTT	CASSPGISSTDTQYF
-	TRBV7-2	-	TRBJ2-2	TGTGCCAGCAGTTCCTCCACCGGGGAGCTGTTTTTT	CASSSSTGELFF
-	TRBV4-2	few	TRBJ2-3	TGTGCCAGCAGCCAAGGACTAGGGTCTGAAACGCAGTATTTT	CASSQGLGSETQYF
TRBD2	TRBV11-3	few	TRBJ2-1	TGTGCCAGCAGCTTTGGCGGGAGGGCCAGCAATGAGCAGTTCTTC	CASSFGGRASNEQFF
TRBD2	TRBV4-3	few	TRBJ2-3	TGCGCCAGCAGCCAAGTCGCGGGGGGAACGGCAGATACGCAGTATTTT	CASSQVAGGTADTQYF
TRBD1	TRBV12-5	-	TRBJ2-1	TGTGCTAGTGCCTCCAGGCAGGGGGCCTACAATGAGCAGTTCTTC	CASASRQGAYNEQFF
TRBD2	TRBV7-2	few	TRBJ2-5	TGTGCCAGCAGCTTAGAGCGGTCTAGCGGGGGCCTGGCCCAGTACTTC	CASSLERSSGGLAQYF
-	TRBV12-5	-	TRBJ2-5	TGTGCTAGTGGCCCCGGGATGATGGAGACCCAGTACTTC	CASGPGMMETQYF
-	TRBV7-9	-	TRBJ1-1	TGTGCCAGCAGCCTCCTTGGGCAGGGTGAGGCTTTCTTT	CASSLLGQGEAFF
TRBD1	TRBV18	few	TRBJ2-7	TGTGCCAGCTCACCTATGACGACAGGGGATAGCACCTACGAGCAGTACTTC	CASSPMTTGDSTYEQYF
TRBD2	TRBV25-1	-	TRBJ2-1	TGTGCCAGCAGTGCGCGGACTAGCGCGAGCTCCTACAATGAGCAGTTCTTC	CASSARTSASSYNEQFF
-	TRBV29-1	few	TRBJ2-7	TGCAGCGTCGGAGGAGGGGATAGGGGTCCCTACGAGCAGTACTTC	CSVGGGDRGPYEQYF
-	TRBV11-2	few	TRBJ2-3	TGTGCCAGCAGCCCAACTGGCACAGATACGCAGTATTTT	CASSPTGTDTQYF
TRBD1	TRBV4-3	few	TRBJ2-3	TGCGCCAGCAGCCAAGGGACAGGGAGGAAAGATACGCAGTATTTT	CASSQGTGRKDTQYF
TRBD1	TRBV11-3	-	TRBJ1-1	TGTGCCAGCAGCGTCTACAGGGGCTCGGATGAAGCTTTCTTT	CASSVYRGSDEAFF
TRBD2	TRBV6-1	-	TRBJ2-5	TGTGCCAGCAGGTTAGCGGGAGGTCTGGAGACCCAGTACTTC	CASRLAGGLETQYF
-	TRBV4-3	few	TRBJ1-5	TGCGCCAGCAGCCAAGATAGTGGTCAGCCCCAGCATTTT	CASSQDSGQPQHF
-	TRBV4-1	-	TRBJ2-7	TGCGCCAGCAGCCAAGCAGGGTTCGGTTACGAGCAGTACTTC	CASSQAGFGYEQYF
-	TRBV11-2	-	TRBJ2-7	TGTGCCAGCAGCTTATCGGGAAGGTACAGCTTCTACGAGCAGTACTTC	CASSLSGRYSFYEQYF
-	TRBV29-1	-	TRBJ2-7	TGCAGCGTTTGGGCACAGGACTCCTACGAGCAGTACTTC	CSVWAQDSYEQYF
-	TRBV19	-	TRBJ2-6	TGTGCCAGTAGTATTGGGCCTGGGGCCAACGTCCTGACTTTC	CASSIGPGANVLTF
TRBD1	TRBV2	few	TRBJ2-3	TGTGCCAGCCTGACAGGGGGAGGCACAGATACGCAGTATTTT	CASLTGGGTDTQYF
TRBD1	TRBV7-9	-	TRBJ1-2	TGTGCCAGCAGCCGCGGACAGGGGGCGGACTATGGCTACACCTTC	CASSRGQGADYGYTF
-	TRBV5-6	-	TRBJ2-1	TGTGCCAGCAGCTTGAGGGGGGGGGACAATGAGCAGTTCTTC	CASSLRGGDNEQFF
-	TRBV29-1	few	TRBJ2-3	TGCAGCGTCCGATTTAGCGCCTCGAGCACAGATACGCAGTATTTT	CSVRFSASSTDTQYF
-	TRBV29-1	-	TRBJ2-5	TGCAGCGTTGAAGATGGGACAAGAGAGACCCAGTACTTC	CSVEDGTRETQYF
-	TRBV5-4	few	TRBJ2-7	TGTGCCAGCAGCCGTCTGACCCAAACAGGGCAGTACTTC	CASSRLTQTGQYF
-	TRBV7-9	-	TRBJ1-2	TGTGCCAGCAGCTTCAATAACTATGGCTACACCTTC	CASSFNNYGYTF
TRBD2	TRBV4-3	few	TRBJ2-3	TGCGCCAGCAGCCAAGAGTTAGGGACTAGCGGGCGACCTAGCACAGATACGCAGTATTTT	CASSQELGTSGRPSTDTQYF
-	TRBV19	-	TRBJ2-3	TGTGCCAGTAGTTGGGGACCTCCCGGGACAACTAGCACAGATACGCAGTATTTT	CASSWGPPGTTSTDTQYF
TRBD2	TRBV7-9	few	TRBJ2-4	TGTGCCAGCAGCTTAAGAGGGACTAGCGGATCCCTAGCCAAAAACATTCAGTACTTC	CASSLRGTSGSLAKNIQYF
TRBD1	TRBV11-2	few	TRBJ1-1	TGTGCCAGCAGCTTTATTCGGGACAGTGAAGCTTTCTTT	CASSFIRDSEAFF
-	TRBV7-6	-	TRBJ2-7	TGTGCCAGCAGCTTAGAGCCGGGCTCCTACGAGCAGTACTTC	CASSLEPGSYEQYF
TRBD2	TRBV2	-	TRBJ2-3	TGTGCCAGCAGGGGGACTAGCGCAGATACGCAGTATTTT	CASRGTSADTQYF
-	TRBV7-2	few	TRBJ1-1	TGTGCCAGCAGCTTAAACCGCCGGGAGGCTGAAGCTTTCTTT	CASSLNRREAEAFF